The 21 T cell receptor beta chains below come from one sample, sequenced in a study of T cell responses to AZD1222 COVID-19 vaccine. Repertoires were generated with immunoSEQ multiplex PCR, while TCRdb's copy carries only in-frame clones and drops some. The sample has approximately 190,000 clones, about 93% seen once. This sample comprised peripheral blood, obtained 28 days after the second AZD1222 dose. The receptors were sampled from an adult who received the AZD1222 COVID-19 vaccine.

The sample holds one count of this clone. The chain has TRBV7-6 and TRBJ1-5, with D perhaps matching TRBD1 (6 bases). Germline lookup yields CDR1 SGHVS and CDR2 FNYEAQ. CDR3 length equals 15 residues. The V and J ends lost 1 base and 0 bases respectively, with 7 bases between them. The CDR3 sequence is CASSLEGDSNQPQHF. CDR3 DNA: TGTGCCAGCAGCTTAGAGGGGGATAGCAATCAGCCCCAGCATTTT.

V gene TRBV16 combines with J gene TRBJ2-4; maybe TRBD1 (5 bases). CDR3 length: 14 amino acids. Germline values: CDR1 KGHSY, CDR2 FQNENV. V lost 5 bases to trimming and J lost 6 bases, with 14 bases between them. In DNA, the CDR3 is TGTGCCAGCAGCGACTCCGACAGAGTAAACATTCAGTACTTC. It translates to CASSDSDRVNIQYF.

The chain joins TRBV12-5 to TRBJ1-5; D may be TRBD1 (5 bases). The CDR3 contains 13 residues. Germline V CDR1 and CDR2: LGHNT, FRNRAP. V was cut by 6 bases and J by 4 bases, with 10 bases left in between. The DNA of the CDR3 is TGTGCTAGTGGCATGGGGGAGAATCAGCCCCAGCATTTT. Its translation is CASGMGENQPQHF.

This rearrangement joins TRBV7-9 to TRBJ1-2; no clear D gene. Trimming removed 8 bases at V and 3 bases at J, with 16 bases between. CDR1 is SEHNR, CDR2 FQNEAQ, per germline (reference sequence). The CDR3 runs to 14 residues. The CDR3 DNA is TGTGCCAGCGACCAGCAACGGTCGGACTATGGCTACACCTTC. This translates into CASDQQRSDYGYTF.

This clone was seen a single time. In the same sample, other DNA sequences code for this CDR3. The CDR3 sequence: CASSELAGGPQETQYF. As DNA, the CDR3 is TGTGCCAGCAGTGAATTAGCGGGGGGCCCCCAAGAGACCCAGTACTTC. This chain joins TRBV6-1 and TRBJ2-5; 10 bases align to TRBD2. V lost 2 bases and J lost 1; bases outside the gene matches: 4. Germline-derived CDR1 and CDR2 are MNHNS and SASEGT. The CDR3 has 16 amino acids.

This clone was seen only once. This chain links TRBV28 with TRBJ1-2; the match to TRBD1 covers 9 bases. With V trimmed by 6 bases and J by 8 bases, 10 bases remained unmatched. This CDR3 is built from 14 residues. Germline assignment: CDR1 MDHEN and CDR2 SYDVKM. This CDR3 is CASSPGTGPEGYTF. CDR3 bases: TGTGCCAGCAGCCCCGGGACAGGGCCCGAAGGCTACACCTTC.

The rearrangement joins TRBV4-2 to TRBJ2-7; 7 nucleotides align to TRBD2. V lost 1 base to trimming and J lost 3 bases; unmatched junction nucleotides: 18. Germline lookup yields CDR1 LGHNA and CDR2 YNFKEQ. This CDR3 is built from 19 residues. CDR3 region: CASSQVGWGAGPLLYEQYF. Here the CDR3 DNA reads TGTGCCAGCAGCCAAGTCGGTTGGGGAGCGGGGCCGCTACTCTACGAGCAGTACTTC.

The CDR3 loop reads CASQGQGDYEQYF. CDR3 sequence (DNA): TGTGCCAGCCAAGGGCAGGGAGACTACGAGCAGTACTTC. The rearrangement uses TRBV27 and TRBJ2-7, with D tentatively TRBD1 or TRBD2 (5 bases each). Looked up from germline, CDR1 is MNHEY and CDR2 is SMNVEV (reference sequence). V lost 8 bases, J lost 3 bases, and 14 bases lay in between. The CDR3 contains 13 residues.

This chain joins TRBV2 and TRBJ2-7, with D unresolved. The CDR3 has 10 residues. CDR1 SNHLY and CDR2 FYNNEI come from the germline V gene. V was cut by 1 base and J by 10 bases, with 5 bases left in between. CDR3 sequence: CASSEGIQYF. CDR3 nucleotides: TGTGCCAGCAGTGAAGGGATTCAGTACTTC.

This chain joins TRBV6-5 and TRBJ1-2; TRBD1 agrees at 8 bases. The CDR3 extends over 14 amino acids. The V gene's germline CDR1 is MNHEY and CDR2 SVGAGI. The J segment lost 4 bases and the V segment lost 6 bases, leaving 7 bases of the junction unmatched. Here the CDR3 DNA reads TGTGCCAGCAGCGCAGGGGGCTTCCCCTATGGCTACACCTTC. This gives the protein CASSAGGFPYGYTF.

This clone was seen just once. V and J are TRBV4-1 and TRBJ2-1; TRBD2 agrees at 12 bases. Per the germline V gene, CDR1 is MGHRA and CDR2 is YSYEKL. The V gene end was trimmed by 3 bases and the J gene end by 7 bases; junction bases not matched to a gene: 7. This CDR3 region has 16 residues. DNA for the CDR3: TGCGCCAGCAGCCACCCCACTAGCGGGGGGCGGAATGAGCAGTTCTTC. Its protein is CASSHPTSGGRNEQFF.

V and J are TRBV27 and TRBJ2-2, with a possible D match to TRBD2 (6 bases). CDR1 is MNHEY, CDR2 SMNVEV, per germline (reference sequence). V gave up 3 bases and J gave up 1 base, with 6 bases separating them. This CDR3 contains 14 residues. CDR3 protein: CASSFGGNTGELFF. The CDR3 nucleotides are TGTGCCAGCAGTTTCGGGGGGAACACCGGGGAGCTGTTTTTT.

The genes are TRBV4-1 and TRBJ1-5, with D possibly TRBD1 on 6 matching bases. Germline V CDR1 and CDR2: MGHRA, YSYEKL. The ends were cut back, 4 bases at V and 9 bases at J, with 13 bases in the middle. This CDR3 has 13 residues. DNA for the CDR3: TGCGCCAGCAGCCCAGACAGGACCGGGCCCCAGCATTTT. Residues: CASSPDRTGPQHF.

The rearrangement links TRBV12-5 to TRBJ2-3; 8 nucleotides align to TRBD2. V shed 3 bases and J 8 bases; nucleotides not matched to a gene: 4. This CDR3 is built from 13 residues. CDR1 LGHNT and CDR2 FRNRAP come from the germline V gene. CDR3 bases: TGTGCTAGTGGTTTCGGGACTAGTTCTACGCAGTATTTT. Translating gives CASGFGTSSTQYF.

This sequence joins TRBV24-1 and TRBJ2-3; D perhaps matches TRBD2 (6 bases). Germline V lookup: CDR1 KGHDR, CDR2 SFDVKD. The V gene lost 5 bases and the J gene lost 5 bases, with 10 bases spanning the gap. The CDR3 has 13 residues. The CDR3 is CATSAGGGDTQYF. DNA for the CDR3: TGTGCCACCAGTGCCGGGGGTGGAGATACGCAGTATTTT.

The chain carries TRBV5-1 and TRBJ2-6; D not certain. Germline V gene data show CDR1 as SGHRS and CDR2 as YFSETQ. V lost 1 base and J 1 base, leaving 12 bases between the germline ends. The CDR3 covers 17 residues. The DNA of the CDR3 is TGCGCCAGCAGCTTGACCGGCGTTAGTTCTGGGGCCAACGTCCTGACTTTC. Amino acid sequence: CASSLTGVSSGANVLTF. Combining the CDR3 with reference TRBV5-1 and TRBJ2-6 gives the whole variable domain KAGVTQTPRYLIKTRGQQVTLSCSPISGHRSVSWYQQTPGQGLQFLFEYFSETQRNKGNFPGRFSGRQFSNSRSEMNVSTLELGDSALYLCASSLTGVSSGANVLTFGAGSRLTVL.

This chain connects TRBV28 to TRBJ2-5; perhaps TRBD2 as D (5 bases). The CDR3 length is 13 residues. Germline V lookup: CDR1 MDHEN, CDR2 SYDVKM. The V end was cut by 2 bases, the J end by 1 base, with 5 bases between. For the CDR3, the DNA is TGTGCCAGCAGTTTAGGACTCCAAGAGACCCAGTACTTC. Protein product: CASSLGLQETQYF.

The CDR3 reads CAWSASFQGEKYF. As DNA, the CDR3 is TGTGCCTGGAGTGCGTCCTTCCAGGGTGAGAAGTACTTC. The chain uses TRBV30 and TRBJ2-7, with D possibly matching TRBD1 (5 bases). V was clipped by 1 base and J by 11 bases, with 18 bases between them. CDR1 and CDR2 from the germline V gene are GTSNPN and SVGIG (reference sequence). The CDR3 loop spans 13 amino acids.

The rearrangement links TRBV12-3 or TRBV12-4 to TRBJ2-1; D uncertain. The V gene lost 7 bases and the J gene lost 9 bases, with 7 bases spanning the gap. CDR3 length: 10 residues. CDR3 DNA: TGTGCCAGCAAGGGCGGTGAGCAGTTCTTC. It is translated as CASKGGEQFF.

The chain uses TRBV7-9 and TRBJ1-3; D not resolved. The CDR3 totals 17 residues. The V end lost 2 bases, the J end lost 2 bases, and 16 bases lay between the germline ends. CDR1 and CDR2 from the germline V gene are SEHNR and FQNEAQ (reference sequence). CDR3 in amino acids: CASSLILAGRTGNTIYF. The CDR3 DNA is TGTGCCAGCAGCTTAATCTTGGCAGGTCGTACTGGAAACACCATATATTTT.

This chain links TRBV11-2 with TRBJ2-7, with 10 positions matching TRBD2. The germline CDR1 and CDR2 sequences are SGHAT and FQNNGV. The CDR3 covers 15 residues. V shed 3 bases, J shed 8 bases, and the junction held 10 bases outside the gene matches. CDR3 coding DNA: TGTGCCAGCAGCTTGAGCCTAGCGGGGGACGGGAAGCAGTACTTC. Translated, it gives CASSLSLAGDGKQYF.